The clone carrying this TCR beta chain came up a few times. Its antigen is unknown. This specimen comes from a study of long-term antiretroviral therapy in people with HIV. The overall study: The 2015 immediate-ART recommendation was preceded by the earliest samples by about a decade. Study observations and caveats: Narrower CDR3 length ranges marked HIV repertoires relative to controls. Blood, drawn from about 2003 to 2017, may reflect older ART regimens. Transplant-donor-level diversity was not reached after ART, though diversity increased.

This CDR3 contains 16 residues. Deletions cut 6 bases from V and 3 bases from J, with 19 bases between. Germline assignment: CDR1 MNHEY and CDR2 SMNVEV (reference sequence). A v3.0 immunoSEQ assay was performed at survey level. Sequencing used immunoSEQ multiplex PCR; TCRdb keeps in-frame clones, though not all of them. Of 15,000 or so clones in the sample, roughly 78% were seen once. The sequence was collected from a man in his thirties or forties with HIV. V and J are TRBV27 and TRBJ2-3, with TRBD1 as a possible D gene (5 bases). The specimen was unsorted PBMCs, collected at the start of antiretroviral therapy. DNA of the CDR3: TGTGCCAGCAGCTTAAATATGGCTTACAGGACAGATACGCAGTATTTT. Translation: CASSLNMAYRTDTQYF.